This entry concerns a single T cell receptor beta chain. Its target antigen remains unknown. No much larger clone is present one base from it, and per-base qualities are unavailable. Using the deep immunoSEQ assay, multiplex PCR amplified TCR CDR3 regions from genomic DNA. Genomic DNA extracted from each cell subset was distributed evenly over all wells of several immunoSEQ 96-well plates, and each plate served as one replicate. For sorted subsets, each replicate PCR was loaded with approximately 0.2 ug genomic DNA, equivalent to 25,000 to 35,000 T cell genomes. Purified libraries were quantified with a Qubit 3.0 fluorometer, sized on a Bioanalyzer 2100, and re-quantified with the KAPA Library Quantification kit. Every immunoSEQ 96-well plate was sequenced on a separate single-read 150-cycle Illumina NextSeq 550 flow cell. In the authors' own workflow: The immunoSEQ output contained only junctional sequences without quality scores, so filtering could not match that applied to full-length reads. Sequences were annotated with PyIR, a Python wrapper for IgBLAST v1.9, using IMGT germline references to assign V/J genes and CDR3. Reads with weak V/J assignments (E-value above 1e-6), missing CDR3, stop codons, out-of-frame junctions, or ambiguous translated residues were removed. V3J clonotypes were defined as sequences sharing the same inferred V gene, J gene, and CDR3 amino acid sequence. Percentage overlap between repertoires was computed as shared unique clonotypes divided by the size of the smaller repertoire. RTK rarefaction, the Chao1 estimator, and Recon v2.1 estimates of unobserved clonotypes were used to assess repertoire richness. Generation probabilities were computed with OLGA for all TCRbeta clonotypes obtained by the gDNA method from a few donors. TCRdb stores this immuneACCESS table with in-frame sequences only. Part of the clones is absent; in the studies checked, under half of the shortfall reflects unresolved V genes, and no reason is known for the rest. V and J calls plus clone size are reproduced from that table; the DNA served to infer D and trimming. Here the sample has roughly 680,000 clones; over 60% occur a single time. More than 1.5% of the sample is taken by the ten largest.

This sample stems from a study of shared clonotypes between healthy human individuals (dated by TCRdb to about 2020). About the full investigation: A few men and two women, aged 18 to 49 years, made up the cohort. For each donor, CD4 naive and CD4 memory were each given three plates, CD8 naive was given two plates, and CD8 memory was given one plate. Blood TCR repertoires of roughly 5 healthy adults were deeply sequenced to estimate repertoire size and the extent of clonotype sharing between individuals. Different laboratories and diverse techniques were used to prepare libraries and sequence TCR repertoires, to increase sequencing depth and limit assay-specific biases. Between about 0.8 and 9 billion PBMCs per donor were obtained by leukapheresis.

Donors were healthy HIV-negative adults with no recently reported acute infections or vaccinations. Only Caucasian adults living in Nashville, Tennessee, USA were represented among the donors. CD4+ T cells were enriched by magnetic negative selection, after which naive cells were positively selected on CD45RA and the negative fraction was taken as the memory subset. After blood collection by leukapheresis, PBMCs were isolated using Ficoll-Histopaque density gradient centrifugation and then cryopreserved in the vapor phase of liquid nitrogen. Analytical flow cytometry was used to check the purity and quantity of every magnetically sorted T cell population. Genomic DNA was isolated from every sorted fraction and measured by UV absorbance on a Nanodrop 2000c. What the work shows at the level of the full study, not this receptor alone: Based on pairwise subsampling, the degree of clonotype sharing among donors was expected to be affected by sequencing depth. Naive subsets generally had larger estimated clonotype richness than memory subsets did. The small number of donors limited the genetic and exposure-history diversity represented. About 4.5% of naive CD4, more than 3% of naive CD8, about 2.1% of memory CD4, and 0.4% of memory CD8 clonotypes were shared across several donors. Sampling was restricted to blood, and TCR repertoires in tissue are likely to differ from TCR repertoires in blood. Even with the large sequencing depth, rarefaction of the sorted-subset datasets indicated that sequencing was incomplete. Compared with non-shared clonotypes, clonotypes shared by all four sorted-subset donors had higher generation probabilities.

Trimming costs V 3 bases and J 0 bases, and their ends lie 5 bases apart. The CDR3 starts with the cysteine, ends with the phenylalanine, and has 13 residues. The read is trimmed to its CDR3 DNA, 39 bases read in frame from base 1. The germline V gene yields SGHVS for CDR1 and FNYEAQ for CDR2. Here the chain combines TRBV7-6 and TRBJ1-1; no confident D gene assignment can be made. Sequencing used memory CD4+ T cells sorted from blood. The cell subset or site label of this sample denotes: CD45RA-negative fraction. This receptor was taken from a woman in her 30s in good health. The CDR3 protein: CASSFTVNTEAFF. DNA sequence: TGTGCCAGCAGCTTCACAGTGAACACTGAAGCTTTCTTT.